This paragraph reports one TCR beta chain. This record comes from a study of T cell changes during pregnancy in multiple sclerosis. CDR1 is MNHNS, CDR2 SASEGT, per germline. This CDR3 comprises 11 residues. V was trimmed by 7 bases and J by 5 bases, leaving 9 bases between them. This table comes from immunoSEQ multiplex PCR, and its TCRdb copy is limited to in-frame clones, with some not included. The table has roughly 52,000 clones, around 94% seen once. The sequencing used CD8+ T cells from peripheral blood mononuclear cells, collected before pregnancy. The receptor's source is a female donor with multiple sclerosis, enrolled in a pregnancy study. This chain connects TRBV6-1 to TRBJ2-7, with a tentative D call TRBD2 (6 bases). The CDR3 loop is CASNRRDEQYF. Here the CDR3 DNA reads TGTGCCAGCAATCGGAGGGACGAGCAGTACTTC.